This entry lists 29 T cell receptor beta chains sequenced from one sample in a study of regulatory T cells in long-lasting Graves disease. Time point given: newly diagnosed GD, antithyroid drugs for less than 3 months. Making the TCR library involved RNA that had been extracted from PBMCs. Arm-PCR with iRepertoire HTBI primers amplified the CDR3 regions for these TCR beta libraries. One entry per CDR3 protein, called by TCRdb with MiXCR from the multiplex PCR reads. Among approximately 400,000 distinct CDR3 sequences listed, 15% were seen once. The same sample was also studied in work on T cells in Graves' hyperthyroidism and ophthalmopathy.

Sequences were derived from peripheral blood mononuclear cells (PBMCs), sampled at new diagnosis, from a patient treated with antithyroid drugs. The receptor set was obtained from a woman aged 25 to 45 with Graves disease.

This clonotype has just a few counts. The CDR3 here is CASKRADYNEQFF. The CDR3 DNA sequence: TGTGCCAGCAAGCGGGCCGATTACAATGAGCAGTTCTTC. This chain connects TRBV27 to TRBJ2-1; perhaps TRBD2 as D (6 bases). The germline CDR1 and CDR2 sequences are MNHEY and SMNVEV (reference sequence). The CDR3 covers 13 residues. With 7 bases removed from V and 4 bases from J, the gap between germline ends came to 11 bases.

The rearrangement links TRBV3-1 to TRBJ2-1; TRBD2 is a possible D gene (7 bases). The CDR3 consists of 17 residues. V lost 0 bases and J 7 bases, leaving 19 bases between the germline ends. The germline CDR1 and CDR2 sequences are LGHDT and YNNKEL (reference sequence). The CDR3 sequence: CASSQDYGGPGRNEQFF. CDR3 coding DNA: TGTGCCAGCAGCCAAGATTACGGGGGGCCGGGTCGGAATGAGCAGTTCTTC.

With regard to this clonotype: This may be a read error, as it is one base from a much larger clone. The gene calls are TRBV3-1 and TRBJ2-7; a weak D match, TRBD1 (5 bases). Between the trimmed V and J ends, which lost 6 bases and 6 bases, there was a span of 12 bases. Germline values: CDR1 LGHDT, CDR2 YNNKEL (reference sequence). The CDR3 length is 12 residues. This chain's CDR3 is CASSSSGLEQYF. The DNA of the CDR3 is TGTGCCAGCAGTTCTTCAGGGCTCGAGCAGTACTTC.

This clonotype was counted a few times. This may be a read error: a much more frequent sequence differs by one nucleotide. The chain combines TRBV6-2 or TRBV6-3 with TRBJ2-1; D not resolved. CDR1 MNHEY and CDR2 SVGEGT come from the germline V gene. This CDR3 spans 14 amino acids. The CDR3 region has the DNA TGTGCCAGCAGTTCCAATATGCCAAACAATGGGCAGTTCTTC. Amino acids: CASSSNMPNNGQFF.

As to this clonotype: A read error may account for a junction end that differs from germline. The chain is built from TRBV3-1 and TRBJ2-5; TRBD1 matches at 9 bases. This CDR3 has 13 residues. Per the germline V gene, CDR1 is LGHDT and CDR2 is YNNKEL (reference sequence). The CDR3 here is CASSHARTGAENF. CDR3 sequence (DNA): TGTGCCAGCAGCCATGCACGGACAGGGGCGGAAAACTTC.

The chain uses TRBV19 and TRBJ2-1; 8 bases are a match to TRBD2. With 6 bases clipped from V and 5 bases from J, the junction kept 6 bases outside the gene matches. The CDR3 has 14 amino acids. From germline, CDR1 is LNHDA and CDR2 SQIVND (reference sequence). In DNA, the CDR3 is TGTGCCAGTAGGAGCGGGAGTGGAGACAATGAGCAGTTCTTC. It specifies CASRSGSGDNEQFF. The whole variable domain, filled in from reference TRBV19 and TRBJ2-1, reads DGGITQSPKYLFRKEGQNVTLSCEQNLNHDAMYWYRQDPGQGLRLIYYSQIVNDFQKGDIAEGYSVSREKKESFPLTVTSAQKNPTAFYLCASRSGSGDNEQFFGPGTRLTVL.

In its sample, this clonotype was seen a few times. This sequence joins TRBV7-9 and TRBJ2-3, with 9 bases fitting TRBD2. The length of the CDR3 is 17 residues. Unmatched junction bases numbered 8, after V lost 0 bases and J lost 4 bases. Germline CDR1 SEHNR, CDR2 FQNEAQ (reference sequence). The CDR3 region is CASSLAGAGGPPDTQYF. Written as DNA, the CDR3 is TGTGCCAGCAGCTTAGCGGGGGCGGGAGGGCCTCCAGATACGCAGTATTTT.

This clonotype showed up just a few times. The rearrangement links TRBV5-1 to TRBJ1-1; a possible D gene is TRBD1 (6 bases). The ends were cut back, 4 bases at V and 5 bases at J, with 12 bases in the middle. CDR1 is SGHRS and CDR2 is YFSETQ in the germline V gene. The CDR3 is made up of 13 amino acids. DNA for the CDR3: TGCGCCAGCAGCGTGGACAGTATAACTGAAGCTTTCTTT. This sequence encodes CASSVDSITEAFF.

This clonotype was seen many times. As DNA, the CDR3 is TGCAGTGCTAGAGATAGCGTCCAAGCGGGTGGATCCACAGATACGCAGTATTTT. It yields the protein CSARDSVQAGGSTDTQYF. J is TRBJ2-3 and V is TRBV20-1; maybe TRBD2 (6 bases). The V end lost 0 bases, the J end lost 2 bases, and 21 bases lay between the germline ends. This CDR3 is built from 18 residues. The germline gives CDR1 DFQATT, CDR2 SNEGSKA (reference sequence).

This clonotype came up many times. This sequence joins TRBV4-1 and TRBJ1-2; TRBD1 might be the D (6 bases). Germline V gene lookup returns CDR1 MGHRA and CDR2 YSYEKL. The V end was cut by 1 base, the J end by 2 bases, with 8 bases between. CDR3 length equals 14 residues. CDR3 sequence: CASSQGGGNYGYTF. In DNA, the CDR3 is TGCGCCAGCAGCCAAGGTGGGGGCAACTATGGCTACACCTTC.

On this clonotype: This sequence may be a read error, since a much larger clone differs from it by one base. The V and J genes are TRBV12-3 or TRBV12-4 and TRBJ2-5, with a tentative D call TRBD2 (5 bases). The CDR3 is made up of 13 amino acids. The chain's CDR3 is CASSYTRRETRYF. CDR3 DNA: TGTGCCAGCAGTTATACTAGGAGAGAGACCCGGTACTTC.

CDR3 sequence reads: CASIPTSGRSTDTQYF. In DNA form, the CDR3 reads TGTGCCAGCATCCCGACTAGCGGGAGGAGTACAGATACGCAGTATTTT. The J gene is TRBJ2-3, the V gene TRBV12-3 or TRBV12-4; 13 positions match TRBD2. Trimming cost V 7 bases and J 3 bases; bases outside gene matches: 7. CDR3 length equals 16 residues.

The rearrangement links TRBV12-3 or TRBV12-4 to TRBJ1-5; TRBD1 matches at 8 bases. Losses at the gene ends were 4 bases for V and 3 bases for J; bases not matched to a gene: 5. This CDR3 contains 15 residues. CDR3 nucleotide sequence: TGTGCCAGCAGTTGGGGACAGGACATCAATCAGCCCCAGCATTTT. Amino acid sequence: CASSWGQDINQPQHF.

This clonotype was recorded at least ten times. The J gene is TRBJ2-3, the V gene TRBV7-9; D possibly matches TRBD1 or TRBD2 (5 bases each). The CDR3 totals 16 residues. Germline CDR1 SEHNR, CDR2 FQNEAQ (reference sequence). Trimming took 4 bases from V and 2 from J, leaving 16 bases between them. The CDR3: CASSWGRGTDTDTQYF. The CDR3 nucleotides are TGTGCCAGCAGCTGGGGACGGGGCACAGACACAGATACGCAGTATTTT. Full variable domain (outside the CDR3, taken from reference TRBV7-9 and TRBJ2-3): DTGVSQNPRHKITKRGQNVTFRCDPISEHNRLYWYRQTLGQGPEFLTYFQNEAQLEKSRLLSDRFSAERPKGSFSTLEIQRTEQGDSAMYLCASSWGRGTDTDTQYFGPGTRLTVL.

The chain is built from TRBV28 and TRBJ1-5; 9 positions agree with TRBD1. This CDR3 is built from 15 residues. Germline assignment: CDR1 MDHEN and CDR2 SYDVKM. The V segment lost 8 bases and the J segment 6 bases; nucleotides outside the gene matches: 11. This chain's CDR3 is CASHDTGGPGQPQHF. For the CDR3, the DNA is TGTGCCAGCCATGACACAGGGGGCCCGGGTCAGCCCCAGCATTTT.

As regards this clonotype: A much larger clonotype is one base distant, so this may be a read error. The J gene is TRBJ2-1, the V gene TRBV28, with 7 bases fitting TRBD1. The CDR3 spans 15 residues. The V and J ends lost 4 bases and 10 bases, in that order; junction bases with no gene match: 13. Germline V gene sequence: CDR1 MDHEN, CDR2 SYDVKM. The DNA of the CDR3 is TGTGCCAGCAGTTCCCCCGGACAGGTTCCCTACGAGCAGTTCTTC. It is translated as CASSSPGQVPYEQFF.

Details on this clonotype: This could be a read error, since a much larger clone is one nucleotide away. This chain connects TRBV2 to TRBJ1-1, with D possibly matching TRBD1 (6 bases). This CDR3 has 14 residues. Germline assignment: CDR1 SNHLY and CDR2 FYNNEI. V was pared by 7 bases and J by 14 bases, with 26 bases between. CDR3 in amino acids: CASTPGGGAPLRFF. The CDR3 nucleotides are TGTGCCAGCACCCCGGGTGGGGGGGCCCCCCTTCGGTTCTTT.

The gene calls are TRBV4-1 and TRBJ2-1, with D maybe TRBD1 (5 bases). V dropped 0 bases and J dropped 3 bases, with 12 bases sitting between them. The CDR3 extends over 16 amino acids. The germline V gene encodes CDR1 MGHRA and CDR2 YSYEKL. The CDR3 reads CASSQDTGRLYNEQFF. The CDR3 region has the DNA TGCGCCAGCAGCCAAGATACAGGAAGGCTCTACAATGAGCAGTTCTTC.

V usage is TRBV7-3 and J usage is TRBJ1-1; D is undetermined. Germline V CDR1 and CDR2: SGHTA, FQGTGA. V was pared by 5 bases and J by 1 base, with 8 bases between. The CDR3 extends over 13 amino acids. The CDR3: CASSTPGNTEAFF. The CDR3 DNA sequence: TGTGCCAGCAGCACCCCAGGGAACACTGAAGCTTTCTTT. Together with reference TRBV7-3 and TRBJ1-1, the CDR3 gives the full variable domain: GAGVSQTPSNKVTEKGKYVELRCDPISGHTALYWYRQSLGQGPEFLIYFQGTGAADDSGLPNDRFFAVRPEGSVSTLKIQRTERGDSAVYLCASSTPGNTEAFFGQGTRLTVV.

At least ten counts were recorded for this clonotype. The gene calls are TRBV2 and TRBJ1-5, with D perhaps TRBD1 (5 bases). Germline V gene lookup returns CDR1 SNHLY and CDR2 FYNNEI. V was clipped by 3 bases and J by 5 bases, with 11 bases between them. The CDR3 is 14 amino acids. The chain's CDR3 is CASSDKTADQPQHF. The CDR3 coding sequence is TGTGCCAGCAGTGATAAGACAGCTGATCAGCCCCAGCATTTT.

The sample holds many counts of this clonotype. In DNA, the CDR3 is TGTGCCAGCAGCCCTGGACTAGCGGGCCTCTCCTACGAGCAGTACTTC. This translates into CASSPGLAGLSYEQYF. The V and J genes are TRBV5-5 and TRBJ2-7; 11 positions agree with TRBD2. The CDR3 is 16 residues long. Per the germline V gene, CDR1 is SGHKS and CDR2 is YYEKEE (reference sequence). V was pared by 4 bases and J by 0 bases, with 6 bases of the junction left unmatched.

The chain employs TRBV19 and TRBJ2-4, with D perhaps matching TRBD2 (6 bases). CDR1 is LNHDA, CDR2 SQIVND, per germline (reference sequence). V lost 0 bases and J 8 bases, leaving 17 bases between the germline ends. This CDR3 region has 16 residues. CDR3 amino acids: CASSIEGAGLVHIQYF. For the CDR3, the DNA is TGTGCCAGTAGTATAGAAGGTGCGGGACTGGTACACATTCAGTACTTC.

This clonotype is a singleton in its sample. The chain links TRBV6-9 to TRBJ2-1; D uncertain. Trimming stripped 4 bases from V and 9 bases from J, with 10 bases between. The germline CDR1 and CDR2 sequences are MNHGY and SVAAGI. The CDR3 totals 12 residues. This CDR3 is CASSSLAVEQFF. CDR3 DNA: TGTGCCAGCAGTTCCTTAGCTGTTGAGCAGTTCTTC.

This clonotype came up many times. This sequence joins TRBV7-8 and TRBJ2-7, with 8 bases matching TRBD1. The germline gives CDR1 SGHVS, CDR2 FQNEAQ. The junction had 5 bases not matched to a gene; V was cut back by 5 bases and J by 2 bases. There are 14 residues in the CDR3. This CDR3 is CASSPDRVAYEQYF. The DNA for the CDR3 is TGTGCCAGCAGCCCGGACAGGGTCGCCTACGAGCAGTACTTC.

The chain uses TRBV24-1 and TRBJ2-1; D ambiguous. The CDR3 length is 15 residues. Germline V gives CDR1 KGHDR, CDR2 SFDVKD. The V end lost 1 base, the J end lost 1 base, and 7 bases lay between the germline ends. DNA of the CDR3: TGTGCCACCAGTGATTTATGGGGTTCCTACAATGAGCAGTTCTTC. This codes for CATSDLWGSYNEQFF.

This clonotype was seen many times. The genes are TRBV2 and TRBJ2-7, with 12 bases that match TRBD2. The CDR3 consists of 16 residues. CDR1 and CDR2 (germline): SNHLY, FYNNEI. J lost 6 bases, V lost 6 bases, and 12 bases had no gene match. The CDR3 DNA follows: TGTGCCAGCAGGATTGAGACTAGCGGGAGAGTGAGCGAGCAGTACTTC. Protein: CASRIETSGRVSEQYF.

This clonotype was counted many times. This sequence joins TRBV18 and TRBJ2-1; 8 positions match TRBD1. The junction had 8 bases not matched to a gene; V was cut back by 3 bases and J by 10 bases. The CDR3 contains 14 residues. The germline V gene encodes CDR1 KGHSH and CDR2 LQKENI. The CDR3 here is CASSPNRGTGEQFF. The CDR3 coding sequence is TGTGCCAGCTCACCGAACAGGGGGACGGGGGAGCAGTTCTTC.

This clonotype was recorded many times. The chain is built from TRBV2 and TRBJ1-5, with 7 bases fitting TRBD1. Losses at the gene ends were 8 bases for V and 6 bases for J; bases not matched to a gene: 10. The CDR3 totals 14 residues. Germline CDR1 and CDR2: SNHLY and FYNNEI. CDR3 nucleotide sequence: TGTGCCAGCGGGGGGACAGAGGGGAGTCAGCCCCAGCATTTT. Amino acids: CASGGTEGSQPQHF.

This chain links TRBV20-1 with TRBJ2-7; 14 bases align to TRBD2. The V and J ends lost 1 base and 4 bases, in that order; junction bases with no gene match: 12. The CDR3 sequence is 18 residues long. Looked up from germline, CDR1 is DFQATT and CDR2 is SNEGSKA (reference sequence). CDR3 sequence reads: CSARGRSGTSGSRYEQYF. For the CDR3, the DNA is TGCAGTGCTAGAGGACGATCCGGGACTAGCGGGAGTAGGTACGAGCAGTACTTC.